A selection of T cell receptor beta chains follows, all from one sample in a study of shared clonotypes between healthy human individuals. TCRdb keeps only in-frame clones here, not all; method: immunoSEQ multiplex PCR. The sample yields more than 1,200,000 clones, around 98.5% seen once. The source material was naive CD4+ T cells sorted from blood. These receptors were obtained from a man in his thirties or forties in good health. CDR3s include the opening cysteine and the closing phenylalanine or tryptophan. A D gene is named only where the DNA matches it firmly. Where a row states a size, it is once, few, many or the class of an expanded clone; other rows omit it.

cdr3_nt,cdr3_aa,d_call,clone_size,j_call,v_call
TGTGCCAGCAGTGAACCTGGACAGAACTATGGCTACACCTTC,CASSEPGQNYGYTF,NA,once,TRBJ1-2,TRBV25-1
TGTGCCAGCAGCTCCACCGACAGGGGTGGGGGCAATCAGCCCCAGCATTTT,CASSSTDRGGGNQPQHF,TRBD1,NA,TRBJ1-5,TRBV5-5
TGTGCCAGCTCAGGGTTAGGTGGCCCGAGCTCCTACAATGAGCAGTTCTTC,CASSGLGGPSSYNEQFF,NA,NA,TRBJ2-1,TRBV18
TGTGCCAGTAGTATTGGCGGGGCTCTAGGGAATGAGCAGTTCTTC,CASSIGGALGNEQFF,NA,NA,TRBJ2-1,TRBV19
TGTGCCAGCAGCCAACTCGCTGGGGGGCAGGGAAACTACGAGCAGTACTTC,CASSQLAGGQGNYEQYF,NA,NA,TRBJ2-7,TRBV4-2
TGTGCCACCCAACCCAGTCTCATACATGAAAAACTGTTTTTT,CATQPSLIHEKLFF,NA,NA,TRBJ1-4,TRBV19
TGTGCCAGCAGCGCAGGTCCCGAGCGGTACTCCTACGAGCAGTACTTC,CASSAGPERYSYEQYF,NA,NA,TRBJ2-7,TRBV9
TGTGCCAGCAGCCGCCGGGACCTCGAGCAGTACTTC,CASSRRDLEQYF,NA,NA,TRBJ2-7,TRBV6-1
TGTGCCAGCAGCTTAGCCCCTACTAGCGGACCTTACGAGCAGTACTTC,CASSLAPTSGPYEQYF,TRBD2,NA,TRBJ2-7,TRBV7-2
TGCGCCAGCAGCCAAGGGGGAATGAACACTGAAGCTTTCTTT,CASSQGGMNTEAFF,NA,NA,TRBJ1-1,TRBV4-3
TGCGCCAGCAGCTTGATAGGGGGATTGACCTACGAGCAGTACTTC,CASSLIGGLTYEQYF,NA,NA,TRBJ2-7,TRBV5-1
TGTGCCAGCAGACCCCCCCCTGGAGGGGGCTCCTACGAGCAGTACTTC,CASRPPPGGGSYEQYF,NA,once,TRBJ2-7,TRBV2
TGTGCCAGCTCACCCAGAACAGGGAGCGCCGATGAGCAGTTCTTC,CASSPRTGSADEQFF,NA,once,TRBJ2-1,TRBV18
TGTGCCATCAGGGGAGAGGGAGGCCAAGAGACCCAGTACTTC,CAIRGEGGQETQYF,NA,NA,TRBJ2-5,TRBV10-3
TGTGCCAGCAGCCCTCCCCGGACAGGGGTTTACTACGAGCAGTACTTC,CASSPPRTGVYYEQYF,TRBD1,NA,TRBJ2-7,TRBV7-8
TGTGCCAGCTCACTATTTAGCGGGACGCTATCGAACACCGGGGAGCTGTTTTTT,CASSLFSGTLSNTGELFF,TRBD2,NA,TRBJ2-2,TRBV18
TGTGCCAGTTCCTCCGGACTAGCGGGACCGACTAGCACAGATACGCAGTATTTT,CASSSGLAGPTSTDTQYF,TRBD2,NA,TRBJ2-3,TRBV19
TGTGCCAGCAGTGACTCGTGGGACAGCACCTACGAGCAGTACTTC,CASSDSWDSTYEQYF,TRBD1,once,TRBJ2-7,TRBV6-4
TGTGCCAGCAGCTTGGCGGGAGGGAGTTTCACCGGGGAGCTGTTTTTT,CASSLAGGSFTGELFF,TRBD2,NA,TRBJ2-2,TRBV7-9
TGTGCCAGCAGCTTAGAATTGCGGGGAGTTATGCAGTATTTT,CASSLELRGVMQYF,NA,NA,TRBJ2-3,TRBV7-2
TGCGCCAGCAGTCCCGGGACTATTACCTACGAGCAGTACTTC,CASSPGTITYEQYF,TRBD2,once,TRBJ2-7,TRBV10-1
TGTGCCACCAGCAGAGACAGGGGTCAAGAGACCCAGTACTTC,CATSRDRGQETQYF,NA,once,TRBJ2-5,TRBV15
TGTGCCAGCAGCTTGCCATGGAGGCGGGGGGCCGACGGCTATGGCTACACCTTC,CASSLPWRRGADGYGYTF,NA,NA,TRBJ1-2,TRBV5-4
TGTGCCAGCAGCTTCGACCGCACAGATACGCAGTATTTT,CASSFDRTDTQYF,NA,once,TRBJ2-3,TRBV6-1
TGTGCCAGCAGCCCCGCCTTTCTGCCCTCCTACGAGCAGTACTTC,CASSPAFLPSYEQYF,NA,NA,TRBJ2-7,TRBV7-9
TGTGCCAGCAGGGGACTAGCGGGAGTGCGTGAGCAGTTCTTC,CASRGLAGVREQFF,TRBD2,NA,TRBJ2-1,TRBV6-1
TGTGCCAGCAGCTTAGAAGGGGGCAGGGCAAACCTCGAGCAGTACTTC,CASSLEGGRANLEQYF,TRBD1,NA,TRBJ2-7,TRBV7-2
TGTGCCAGCAGCTTATCTCTTGGCTCCTACAATGAGCAGTTCTTC,CASSLSLGSYNEQFF,NA,NA,TRBJ2-1,TRBV7-3
TGTGCCAGCAGCTTAGCCGACACCCTGCCCCAGCATTTT,CASSLADTLPQHF,NA,once,TRBJ1-5,TRBV7-8